The 22 T cell receptor beta chains given below trace back to one sample, sequenced in a study of shared clonotypes between healthy human individuals. Profiling relied on immunoSEQ multiplex PCR, and the TCRdb table lists in-frame clones only, not all of them. The sample holds approximately 500,000 clones; almost 97% are singletons and the top ten take 0.06%. The sample comprised naive CD4+ T cells sorted from blood. The subset: CD45RA+ positively selected. The source of these receptors is a woman in her 30s in good health.

The chain couples TRBV30 to TRBJ1-5; D is ambiguous. The CDR3 extends over 14 amino acids. The germline V gene has CDR1 GTSNPN and CDR2 SVGIG (reference sequence). Trimming stripped 0 bases from V and 7 bases from J, with 13 bases between. CDR3 nucleotides: TGTGCCTGGAGTGTAAAAGTCTCCCGGCAGCCCCAGCATTTT. Translating it yields CAWSVKVSRQPQHF.

The chain uses TRBV28 and TRBJ1-2, with D perhaps TRBD1 (6 bases). The germline V gene has CDR1 MDHEN and CDR2 SYDVKM. The CDR3 is made up of 14 amino acids. Between the trimmed V and J ends, which lost 4 bases and 9 bases, there was a span of 18 bases. The CDR3 loop is CASSYSTGSSSYTF. The CDR3 nucleotides read TGTGCCAGCAGTTATTCTACAGGGAGTAGCAGCTACACCTTC.

This clone was recorded once. Different DNA sequences within this sample yield the same CDR3. The chain employs TRBV25-1 and TRBJ1-1; the D is unclear. Trimming took off 2 bases at V and 1 base at J, with 5 bases between the two ends. The CDR3 has 13 amino acids. Germline V lookup: CDR1 MGHDK, CDR2 SYGVNS. This CDR3 is CASSERENTEAFF. In DNA form, the CDR3 reads TGTGCCAGCAGTGAACGTGAGAACACTGAAGCTTTCTTT.

This clone was picked up one time. V gene TRBV27 combines with J gene TRBJ1-2, with D perhaps TRBD1 (5 bases). Germline CDR1 MNHEY, CDR2 SMNVEV (reference sequence). The CDR3 length is 13 residues. Trimming left V 0 bases short and J 6 bases short, with 8 bases between. CDR3 DNA sequence: TGTGCCAGCAGTTTATCCCCGGGGCATGGCTACACCTTC. Translation: CASSLSPGHGYTF.

This clone occurred once. The V gene is TRBV5-1, the J gene TRBJ2-2, with 8 bases aligning to TRBD1. Trimming at V came to 7 bases and at J to 4 bases, leaving 9 bases not matched to a gene. The germline CDR1 and CDR2 sequences are SGHRS and YFSETQ. CDR3 size: 15 residues. CDR3 sequence: CASRSGGGGTGELFF. Written as DNA, the CDR3 is TGCGCCAGCCGCTCAGGGGGCGGTGGCACCGGGGAGCTGTTTTTT.

The CDR3 spells CASSPSRGTGLHEQYF. CDR3 DNA: TGTGCCAGCTCACCATCGAGAGGGACAGGGCTACACGAGCAGTACTTC. This chain joins TRBV18 and TRBJ2-7, with 9 bases that match TRBD1. Trimming took 2 bases from V and 5 from J; bases not matched to a gene: 10. The CDR3 runs 16 residues. Germline CDR1 reads KGHSH; CDR2 reads LQKENI.

V usage is TRBV28 and J usage is TRBJ2-7, with 9 positions matching TRBD1. This CDR3 spans 14 amino acids. V gave up 10 bases and J gave up 6 bases; unmatched junction bases: 13. The germline gives CDR1 MDHEN, CDR2 SYDVKM. The CDR3 nucleotides are TGTGCCACCGATGACAGGGGGTCAGCGGTCGAGCAGTACTTC. Protein: CATDDRGSAVEQYF.

This chain links TRBV5-4 with TRBJ2-7, with 9 bases matching TRBD2. This CDR3 is built from 17 residues. From germline, CDR1 is SGHNT and CDR2 YYREEE (reference sequence). V lost 3 bases to trimming and J lost 1 base; unmatched junction nucleotides: 11. CDR3 bases: TGTGCCAGCAGCTCCATTCTACACAGCGGGAGGTCCTACGAGCAGTACTTC. Its translation is CASSSILHSGRSYEQYF.

The genes are TRBV28 and TRBJ2-7, with D hard to call. The V gene's germline CDR1 is MDHEN and CDR2 SYDVKM. The CDR3 consists of 9 residues. Between the trimmed V and J ends, which lost 10 bases and 10 bases, there was a span of 11 bases. The DNA of the CDR3 is TGTGCCACCGGCCAGAGTCAGTACTTC. Translation: CATGQSQYF.

This chain joins TRBV6-6 and TRBJ2-7, with D possibly TRBD2 on 6 matching bases. CDR1 is MNHNY and CDR2 is SVGAGI in the germline V gene (reference sequence). V lost 4 bases to trimming and J lost 4 bases, with 17 bases between them. The CDR3 spans 15 residues. CDR3 sequence (DNA): TGTGCCAGCAGTTCCTTCGCGGCTCTAGCGTACGAGCAGTACTTC. This sequence encodes CASSSFAALAYEQYF.

The chain is built from TRBV28 and TRBJ2-7, with 8 bases fitting TRBD1. Germline assignment: CDR1 MDHEN and CDR2 SYDVKM. V lost 6 bases to trimming and J lost 6 bases; unmatched junction nucleotides: 7. This CDR3 is built from 13 residues. CDR3 DNA sequence: TGTGCCAGCAGCACAGGGGGATCTGGCGAGCAGTACTTC. The encoded protein is CASSTGGSGEQYF.

The chain links TRBV28 to TRBJ2-7, with 15 bases that match TRBD2. The CDR3 is made up of 16 amino acids. Germline V lookup: CDR1 MDHEN, CDR2 SYDVKM. The J segment lost 5 bases and the V segment lost 4 bases, leaving 6 bases of the junction unmatched. Here the CDR3 DNA reads TGTGCCAGCAGTTCCGGGACTAGCGGGAGGTGGAACGAGCAGTACTTC. This codes for CASSSGTSGRWNEQYF. The variable domain in full, with the rest retrieved from reference TRBV28 and TRBJ2-7, is DVKVTQSSRYLVKRTGEKVFLECVQDMDHENMFWYRQDPGLGLRLIYFSYDVKMKEKGDIPEGYSVSREKKERFSLILESASTNQTSMYLCASSSGTSGRWNEQYFGPGTRLTVT.

The chain uses TRBV6-6 and TRBJ1-1, with D hard to call. The CDR3 sequence is 16 residues long. V was clipped by 6 bases and J by 1 base, with 18 bases between them. The V gene's germline CDR1 is MNHNY and CDR2 SVGAGI (reference sequence). The DNA of the CDR3 is TGTGCCAGCAGCTCCCCGGGCCTACCTTCGAACACTGAAGCTTTCTTT. It codes for CASSSPGLPSNTEAFF.

The chain carries TRBV28 and TRBJ1-2; tentatively, D is TRBD1 (6 bases). V lost 11 bases, J lost 4 bases, and 20 bases lay in between. CDR1 MDHEN and CDR2 SYDVKM come from the germline V gene. This CDR3 has 14 amino acids. The CDR3 DNA is TGTGCCTCAATGACAGGCCCCGCAGGCTATGGCTACACCTTC. This encodes CASMTGPAGYGYTF.

The chain uses TRBV6-5 and TRBJ1-2, with 8 bases identical to TRBD1. The V segment lost 6 bases and the J segment 2 bases; nucleotides outside the gene matches: 8. CDR3 size: 15 residues. Germline V gene data show CDR1 as MNHEY and CDR2 as SVGAGI. The CDR3 nucleotides are TGTGCCAGCAGCGACCCCGGGACAGGCAACTATGGCTACACCTTC. Its translation is CASSDPGTGNYGYTF.

The rearrangement joins TRBV29-1 to TRBJ2-5, with 11 bases lining up with TRBD2. The V and J ends lost 5 bases and 5 bases, in that order; junction bases with no gene match: 4. This CDR3 comprises 13 residues. CDR1 is SQVTM and CDR2 is ANQGSEA in the germline V gene. CDR3 bases: TGCAGCGTTCGTAGCGGGAGGGAGGAGACCCAGTACTTC. Protein: CSVRSGREETQYF.

This CDR3 reads CASSQDIIARNEQFF. CDR3 in DNA: TGTGCCAGCAGCCAAGATATTATAGCGAGAAATGAGCAGTTCTTC. The chain carries TRBV4-2 and TRBJ2-1; tentative D call: TRBD2 (5 bases). The germline V gene encodes CDR1 LGHNA and CDR2 YNFKEQ. V shed 0 bases and J shed 7 bases, with 13 bases lying between them. This CDR3 is 15 amino acids long.

Of note for this clone: Distinct nucleotide sequences in the sample also encode this CDR3. J is TRBJ2-5 and V is TRBV6-5; 9 bases are a match to TRBD1. This CDR3 has 14 residues. Trimming took 0 bases from V and 5 from J; bases not matched to a gene: 1. Germline CDR1 and CDR2: MNHEY and SVGAGI. The CDR3 loop reads CASSYSGQGETQYF. As DNA, the CDR3 is TGTGCCAGCAGTTACTCCGGACAGGGGGAGACCCAGTACTTC.

This clone was detected only once. The rearrangement joins TRBV7-9 to TRBJ2-1; D is possibly TRBD1 or TRBD2 (6 bases each). The CDR3 runs 16 residues. V was shortened by 8 bases and J by 6 bases, with 23 bases between the two germline ends. Germline V gene data show CDR1 as SEHNR and CDR2 as FQNEAQ (reference sequence). The DNA for the CDR3 is TGTGCCAGCGACCTATCCCAGGGGCGGGGTGGCAATGAGCAGTTCTTC. Translated, it gives CASDLSQGRGGNEQFF.

This clone was observed once. The genes are TRBV5-4 and TRBJ1-5; D is perhaps TRBD1 (5 bases). The CDR3 extends over 14 amino acids. Germline-derived CDR1 and CDR2 are SGHNT and YYREEE (reference sequence). V lost 0 bases and J 1 base, leaving 5 bases between the germline ends. CDR3 nucleotides: TGTGCCAGCAGCTTGGCAGGGAGCAATCAGCCCCAGCATTTT. Amino acids: CASSLAGSNQPQHF. Full variable domain (remainder filled in from reference TRBV5-4 and TRBJ1-5): ETGVTQSPTHLIKTRGQQVTLRCSSQSGHNTVSWYQQALGQGPQFIFQYYREEENGRGNFPPRFSGLQFPNYSSELNVNALELDDSALYLCASSLAGSNQPQHFGDGTRLSIL.

The chain couples TRBV10-3 to TRBJ2-2; no clear D. This CDR3 contains 12 residues. CDR1 and CDR2 (germline): ENHRY, SYGVKD. Trimming stripped 7 bases from V and 8 bases from J, with 11 bases between. The CDR3 loop reads CAITASWGELFF. CDR3 in DNA: TGTGCCATCACCGCTAGTTGGGGGGAGCTGTTTTTT.

This clone appeared once. The junction departs from the called germline gene at one end, perhaps through a read error. The chain recombines TRBV19 with TRBJ2-7; tentative D call: TRBD1 (6 bases). The germline gives CDR1 LNHDA, CDR2 SQIVND (reference sequence). The CDR3 is made up of 17 amino acids. CDR3 sequence reads: CASSMGSIQGTSHEQYF. The CDR3 DNA reads as TGTGCCAGTAGTATGGGCTCTATACAGGGAACCTCCCACGAGCAGTACTTC.